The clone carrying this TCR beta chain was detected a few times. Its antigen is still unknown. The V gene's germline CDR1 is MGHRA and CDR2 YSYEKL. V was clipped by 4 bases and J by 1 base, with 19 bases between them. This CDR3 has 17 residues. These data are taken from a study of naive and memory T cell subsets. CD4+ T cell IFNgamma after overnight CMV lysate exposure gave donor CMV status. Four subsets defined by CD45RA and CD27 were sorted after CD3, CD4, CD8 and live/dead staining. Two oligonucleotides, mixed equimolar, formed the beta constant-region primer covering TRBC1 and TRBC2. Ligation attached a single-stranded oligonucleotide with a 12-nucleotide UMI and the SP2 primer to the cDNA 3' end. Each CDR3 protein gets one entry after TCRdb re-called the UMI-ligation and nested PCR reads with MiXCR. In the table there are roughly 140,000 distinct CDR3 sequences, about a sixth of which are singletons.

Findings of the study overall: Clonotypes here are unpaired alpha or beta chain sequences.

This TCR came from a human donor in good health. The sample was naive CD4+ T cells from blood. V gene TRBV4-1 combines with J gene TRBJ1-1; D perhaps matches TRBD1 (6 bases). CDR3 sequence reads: CASSRLGGGRANTEAFF. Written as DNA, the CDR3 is TGCGCCAGCAGCCGCCTGGGGGGGGGCCGAGCGAACACTGAAGCTTTCTTT.